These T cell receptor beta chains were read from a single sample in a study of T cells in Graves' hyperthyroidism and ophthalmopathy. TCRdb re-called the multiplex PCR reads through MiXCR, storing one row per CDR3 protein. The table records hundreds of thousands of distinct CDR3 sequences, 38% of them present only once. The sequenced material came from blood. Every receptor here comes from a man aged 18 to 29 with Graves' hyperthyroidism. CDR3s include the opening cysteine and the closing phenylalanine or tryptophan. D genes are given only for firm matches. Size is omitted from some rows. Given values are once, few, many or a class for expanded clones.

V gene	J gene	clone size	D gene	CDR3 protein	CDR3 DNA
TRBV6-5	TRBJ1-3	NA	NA	CASSYSIIGNTIYF	TGTGCCAGCAGTTACTCGATAATAGGAAACACCATATATTTT
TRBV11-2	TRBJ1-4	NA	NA	CASSTAGQHNEKLFF	TGTGCCAGCAGCACAGCAGGACAGCATAATGAAAAACTGTTTTTT
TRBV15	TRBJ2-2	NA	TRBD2	CATSRASGGPLAGELFF	TGTGCCACCAGCAGAGCTTCGGGAGGACCTCTGGCCGGGGAGCTGTTTTTT
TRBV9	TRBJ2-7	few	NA	CASSVDTTSSYEQYF	TGTGCCAGCAGCGTAGACACGACGAGCTCCTACGAGCAGTACTTC
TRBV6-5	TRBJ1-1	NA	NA	CASSQRVGDTEAFF	TGTGCCAGCAGTCAGAGAGTCGGCGACACTGAAGCTTTCTTT
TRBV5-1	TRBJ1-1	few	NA	CASSLAGTGANTEAFF	TGCGCCAGCAGCCTGGCAGGGACGGGGGCGAACACTGAAGCTTTCTTT
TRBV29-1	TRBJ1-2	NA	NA	CSLDRQDGYTF	TGCAGCTTGGACAGACAGGATGGCTACACCTTC
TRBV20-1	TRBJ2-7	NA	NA	CSASGWQTRSYEQYF	TGCAGTGCTAGCGGATGGCAGACCCGATCCTACGAGCAGTACTTC
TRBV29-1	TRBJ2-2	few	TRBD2	CSVALTTSGWRAGELFF	TGCAGCGTTGCTTTAACCACTAGCGGGTGGAGGGCCGGGGAGCTGTTTTTT
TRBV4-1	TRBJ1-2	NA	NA	CASSQVIAFFGYTF	TGCGCCAGCAGCCAAGTAATCGCCTTTTTTGGCTACACCTTC
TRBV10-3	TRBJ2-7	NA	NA	CAISGGGPYEQYF	TGTGCCATCAGTGGTGGCGGACCCTACGAGCAGTACTTC
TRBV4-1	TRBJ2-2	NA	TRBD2	CASSIAAGAAGELFF	TGCGCCAGCAGCATAGCAGCGGGAGCGGCCGGGGAGCTGTTTTTT
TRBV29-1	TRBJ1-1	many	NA	CSVEVAGIEAFF	TGCAGCGTCGAGGTGGCGGGAATTGAAGCTTTCTTT
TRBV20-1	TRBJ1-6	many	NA	CSAAQTTSYNSPLHF	TGCAGTGCGGCTCAGACTACCTCCTATAATTCACCCCTCCACTTT
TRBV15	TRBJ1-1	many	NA	CATSSGGTEAFF	TGTGCCACCAGCAGTGGGGGTACTGAAGCTTTCTTT
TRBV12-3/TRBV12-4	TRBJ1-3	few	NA	CASSRAGTIGNTIYF	TGTGCCAGCAGTCGAGCCGGGACTATTGGAAACACCATATATTTT
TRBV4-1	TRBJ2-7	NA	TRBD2	CASSQDSLAGDYEQYF	TGCGCCAGCAGCCAAGATTCACTAGCGGGAGACTACGAGCAGTACTTC
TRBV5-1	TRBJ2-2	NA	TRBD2	CASSPTSGRETGELFF	TGCGCCAGCAGCCCCACTAGCGGGAGAGAAACCGGGGAGCTGTTTTTT
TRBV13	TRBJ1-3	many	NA	CASSFGRAGNTIYF	TGTGCCAGCAGCTTCGGTAGGGCCGGAAACACCATATATTTT
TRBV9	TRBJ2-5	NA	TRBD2	CASSPTGLAGEETQYF	TGTGCCAGCAGCCCAACGGGACTAGCGGGAGAGGAGACCCAGTACTTC
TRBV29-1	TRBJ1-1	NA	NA	CSVEVGKGVTGMKAFF	TGCAGCGTTGAAGTAGGGAAGGGGGTGACAGGAATGAAAGCTTTCTTT
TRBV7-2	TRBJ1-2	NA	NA	CASSFMDTNYGYTF	TGTGCCAGCAGCTTCATGGACACGAACTATGGCTACACCTTC
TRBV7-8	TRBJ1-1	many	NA	CASSPRRHPLNTEAFF	TGTGCCAGCAGCCCTAGACGACATCCCCTGAACACTGAAGCTTTCTTT
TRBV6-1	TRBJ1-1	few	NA	CASSPPPPINTEAFF	TGTGCCAGCAGTCCACCTCCCCCGATAAACACTGAAGCTTTCTTT
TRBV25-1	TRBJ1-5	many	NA	CASSESGRVGQPQHF	TGTGCCAGCAGTGAATCCGGCAGGGTAGGACAGCCCCAGCATTTT
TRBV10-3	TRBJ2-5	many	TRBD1	CAISELGQQETQYF	TGTGCCATCAGTGAGTTGGGACAGCAAGAGACCCAGTACTTC
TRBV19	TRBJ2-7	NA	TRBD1	CASGTGQGAYEQYF	TGTGCTAGTGGAACTGGACAGGGGGCGTACGAGCAGTACTTC
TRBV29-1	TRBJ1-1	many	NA	CSVGRHTEAFF	TGCAGCGTTGGAAGGCACACTGAAGCTTTCTTT
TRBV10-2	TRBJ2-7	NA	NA	CATGTSFYEQYF	TGTGCCACCGGGACGTCCTTCTACGAGCAGTACTTC
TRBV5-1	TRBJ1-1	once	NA	CASSPGSGVNTEAFF	TGCGCCAGCAGCCCAGGATCAGGGGTGAACACTGAAGCTTTCTTT
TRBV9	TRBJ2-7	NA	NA	CASSEDGRSYEQYF	TGTGCCAGCAGCGAGGACGGTCGCTCCTACGAGCAGTACTTC
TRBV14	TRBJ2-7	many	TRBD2	CASSRAIGLAGESYEQYF	TGTGCCAGCAGCCGAGCAATTGGACTAGCGGGAGAATCCTACGAGCAGTACTTC
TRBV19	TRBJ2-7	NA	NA	CASSPAGRLPYEQYF	TGTGCCAGTAGTCCTGCAGGCAGACTCCCCTACGAGCAGTACTTC
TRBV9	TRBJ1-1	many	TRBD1	CASTRQGNMNTEAFF	TGTGCCAGCACTCGACAGGGGAACATGAACACTGAAGCTTTCTTT
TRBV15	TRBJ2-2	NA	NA	CATSSPTRGSTGELFF	TGTGCCACCAGCAGTCCTACTAGGGGTAGCACCGGGGAGCTGTTTTTT
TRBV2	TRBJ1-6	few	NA	CASSLSTAGNSPLHF	TGTGCCAGCAGTTTATCGACGGCAGGGAACTCACCCCTCCACTTT
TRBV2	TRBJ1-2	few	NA	CASSEGRNGYTF	TGTGCCAGCAGTGAGGGCAGGAATGGCTACACCTTC
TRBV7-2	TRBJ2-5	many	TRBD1	CASSLEGTGETQYF	TGTGCCAGCAGCTTAGAGGGGACAGGGGAGACCCAGTACTTC
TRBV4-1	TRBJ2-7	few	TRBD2	CASSQEAGTSGFF	TGTGCCAGCAGCCAAGAAGCCGGGACTAGCGGGTTCTTC
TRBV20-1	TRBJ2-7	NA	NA	CSVRDMGGAVHEQYF	TGCAGTGTTAGAGATATGGGGGGAGCGGTCCACGAGCAGTACTTC
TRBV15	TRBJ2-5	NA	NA	CATSRDRGSVARETQYF	TGTGCCACCAGCAGAGATCGGGGCAGCGTTGCCAGGGAGACCCAGTACTTC
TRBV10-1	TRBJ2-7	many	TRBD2	CASSESRGLAGGYEQYF	TGCGCCAGCAGTGAGAGCCGAGGACTAGCGGGGGGATACGAGCAGTACTTC
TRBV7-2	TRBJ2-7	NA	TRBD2	CASSQVGLVGEQYF	TGTGCCAGCAGCCAAGTTGGACTAGTAGGGGAGCAGTACTTC
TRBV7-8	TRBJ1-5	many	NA	CASSLNRVRNQPQHF	TGTGCCAGCAGCTTAAATCGGGTCCGCAATCAGCCCCAGCATTTT
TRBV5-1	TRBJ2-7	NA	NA	CASGDGEYEQYF	TGCGCCAGCGGGGACGGGGAGTACGAGCAGTACTTC
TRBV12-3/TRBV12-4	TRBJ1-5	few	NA	CASSSQDSLNQPQHF	TGTGCCAGCAGTTCGCAGGACAGCCTCAATCAGCCCCAGCATTTT
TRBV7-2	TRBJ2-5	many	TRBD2	CASSETSGGRTQYF	TGTGCCAGCAGCGAGACTAGCGGTGGGCGGACCCAGTACTTC
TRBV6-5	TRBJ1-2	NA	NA	CASSYRNRDGYTF	TGTGCCAGCAGTTACAGGAACAGGGATGGCTACACCTTC
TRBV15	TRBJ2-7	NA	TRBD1	CATSGTGVEQYF	TGTGCCACCAGTGGGACAGGGGTCGAGCAGTACTTC
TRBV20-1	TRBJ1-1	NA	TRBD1	CSASGTGGRNTEAFF	TGCAGTGCTAGTGGGACAGGGGGCCGGAACACTGAAGCTTTCTTT
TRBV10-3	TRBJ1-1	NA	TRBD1	CAISARGDREAFF	TGTGCCATCAGTGCTAGAGGGGACAGAGAAGCTTTCTTT
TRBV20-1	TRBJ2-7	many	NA	CSAETDSSYEQYF	TGCAGTGCTGAGACAGACAGCTCCTACGAGCAGTACTTC
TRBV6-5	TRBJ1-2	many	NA	CASSYGHGYTF	TGTGCCAGCAGTTACGGCCATGGCTACACCTTC
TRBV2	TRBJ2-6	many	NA	CASREWATSGANVLTF	TGTGCCAGCAGAGAGTGGGCGACCTCTGGGGCCAACGTCCTGACTTTC
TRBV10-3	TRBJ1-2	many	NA	CATGGSGYGYTF	TGTGCCACCGGGGGCAGCGGCTATGGCTACACCTTC